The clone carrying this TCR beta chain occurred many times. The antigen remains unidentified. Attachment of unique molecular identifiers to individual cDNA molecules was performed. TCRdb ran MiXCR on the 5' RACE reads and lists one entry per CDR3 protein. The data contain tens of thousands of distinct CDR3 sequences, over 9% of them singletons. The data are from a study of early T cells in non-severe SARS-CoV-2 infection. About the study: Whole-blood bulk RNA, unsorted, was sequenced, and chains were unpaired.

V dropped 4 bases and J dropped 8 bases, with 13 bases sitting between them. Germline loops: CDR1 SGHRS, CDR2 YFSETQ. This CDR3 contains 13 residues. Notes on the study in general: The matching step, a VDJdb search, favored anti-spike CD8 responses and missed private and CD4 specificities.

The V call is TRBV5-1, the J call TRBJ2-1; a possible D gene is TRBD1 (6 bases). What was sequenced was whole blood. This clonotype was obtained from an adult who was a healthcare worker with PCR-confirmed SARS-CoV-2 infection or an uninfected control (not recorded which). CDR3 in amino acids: CASSPRQEHEQFF. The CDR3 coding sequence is TGCGCCAGCAGCCCCCGACAGGAACATGAGCAGTTCTTC.